There are many counts of the clone carrying this T cell receptor (beta chain). Its antigen is as yet unknown. This sample stems from a study of Graves' ophthalmopathy and Graves' hyperthyroidism. Germline-derived CDR1 and CDR2 are MGHRA and YSYEKL. The length of the CDR3 is 15 residues. With V trimmed by 2 bases and J by 5 bases, 5 bases remained unmatched. Study-level results: In blood, most expanded thyroid clonotypes above 0.001 frequency were also detected. For separating ophthalmopathy from stable hyperthyroidism, a 13-signature model gave 85% to 90% sensitivity and approximately 80% specificity.

From RNA, the CDR3 regions of TCR beta chains were amplified and sequenced. First-round RT-PCR relied on HTBI primers, and a second-round multiplex PCR came next. TCRdb used MiXCR to reprocess the multiplex PCR reads, holding one entry per CDR3 protein. The sample has 650,000 to 800,000 distinct CDR3 sequences; roughly two fifths are singletons. The receptor was derived from an adult man with Graves' ophthalmopathy. The chain has TRBV4-1 and TRBJ2-2; 7 positions match TRBD1. Sequencing input: peripheral blood. Here the CDR3 DNA reads TGCGCCAGCAGCCAAAGGAGACAGGGTACCGGGGAGCTGTTTTTT. Protein product: CASSQRRQGTGELFF.